The next 30 T cell receptor beta chains were all read from a single sample in a study of T cell repertoires in cytomegalovirus infection (dated 2019 in TCRdb). TCRdb names Illumina HiSeq 1500 as the instrument used. TCRdb reworked the public reads: Q25 trimming with fastp, MiXCR clone assembly, productive beta chains retained. One record per CDR3 amino acid sequence lists the most common genes and DNA. In all, the sample holds hundreds of thousands of distinct CDR3 sequences, and 6.5% of those were seen once. The leading ten clones occupy around 6.9% of the sample. The sample consisted of PBMCs. The receptor source for this set is a human donor in good health (CMV status not recorded). Some clones in this sample may be carry-over from other donors' samples.

This clonotype was detected many times. This chain uses TRBV5-1 with TRBJ1-1; possible D gene TRBD1, 5 bases. Germline lookup yields CDR1 SGHRS and CDR2 YFSETQ. The CDR3 runs to 16 residues. V was pared by 2 bases and J by 1 base, with 15 bases between. The DNA of the CDR3 is TGCGCCAGCAGCTTAAACTCCGGGACGGGGAACACTGAAGCTTTCTTT. Protein sequence: CASSLNSGTGNTEAFF. The whole variable domain, remainder taken from reference TRBV5-1 and TRBJ1-1, is KAGVTQTPRYLIKTRGQQVTLSCSPISGHRSVSWYQQTPGQGLQFLFEYFSETQRNKGNFPGRFSGRQFSNSRSEMNVSTLELGDSALYLCASSLNSGTGNTEAFFGQGTRLTVV.

DNA for the CDR3: TGCAGTGCTACCGAATTCCCGGGACAGGCGGCGGGCTACACCTTC. Its translation: CSATEFPGQAAGYTF. The chain uses TRBV20-1 and TRBJ1-2; 8 nucleotides line up with TRBD1. This CDR3 has 15 amino acids. Germline-derived CDR1 and CDR2 are DFQATT and SNEGSKA (reference sequence). J was trimmed by 8 bases and V by 4 bases; bases with no gene match: 15.

This clonotype was recorded many times. This chain uses TRBV12-3 or TRBV12-4 with TRBJ2-1; D possibly matches TRBD1 or TRBD2 (5 bases each). The germline V and J ends were trimmed by 5 bases and 4 bases, with 18 bases remaining between them. There are 16 residues in the CDR3. The CDR3 DNA is TGTGCCAGCAGTCCCCTCGTCCCGGGACCTTACAATGAGCAGTTCTTC. The encoded protein is CASSPLVPGPYNEQFF.

This clonotype was counted a few times. The chain links TRBV6-2 or TRBV6-3 to TRBJ2-2, with a possible D match to TRBD2 (5 bases). This CDR3 comprises 13 residues. Per germline, CDR1 MNHEY and CDR2 SVGEGT. Trimming removed 5 bases from V and 10 bases from J, with 14 bases in between. The CDR3 coding sequence is TGTGCCAGCAGTAGCCCACTAGGTGCGGAGCTGTTTTTT. Protein: CASSSPLGAELFF.

This clonotype was observed at least ten times. The chain couples TRBV7-2 to TRBJ1-6, with D hard to call. From germline, CDR1 is SGHTA and CDR2 FQGNSA. This CDR3 region has 15 residues. Trimming left V 0 bases short and J 9 bases short, with 12 bases between. CDR3 nucleotide sequence: TGTGCCAGCAGCTTAGCGAGGCGGGCTAGTTCACCCCTCCACTTT. As protein: CASSLARRASSPLHF. The variable domain in full, completed from reference TRBV7-2 and TRBJ1-6, reads GAGVSQSPSNKVTEKGKDVELRCDPISGHTALYWYRQSLGQGLEFLIYFQGNSAPDKSGLPSDRFSAERTGGSVSTLTIQRTQQEDSAVYLCASSLARRASSPLHFGNGTRLTVT.

This clonotype was picked up many times. This chain links TRBV7-3 with TRBJ2-2; 12 nucleotides match TRBD1. This CDR3 spans 15 amino acids. CDR1 is SGHTA and CDR2 is FQGTGA in the germline V gene. V shed 6 bases and J 7 bases; nucleotides not matched to a gene: 6. The CDR3 loop reads CASRGTGGPIGELFF. The CDR3 bases are TGTGCCAGCAGGGGGACAGGGGGCCCTATCGGGGAGCTGTTTTTT.

This clonotype was picked up many times. CDR3 coding DNA: TGTGCCAGCAGCTCACAGGGGGCCACTGAAGCTTTCTTT. Its translation: CASSSQGATEAFF. The V and J genes are TRBV7-9 and TRBJ1-1, with 9 nucleotides matching TRBD1. CDR1 and CDR2 from the germline V gene are SEHNR and FQNEAQ (reference sequence). The length of the CDR3 is 13 residues. With V trimmed by 4 bases and J by 4 bases, 1 base remained unmatched.

This clonotype has at least ten counts. The CDR3 loop is CASTWRLSYEQYF. The CDR3 DNA follows: TGTGCCAGCACCTGGCGTCTCTCCTACGAGCAGTACTTC. The chain employs TRBV6-6 and TRBJ2-7; no clear D. Germline V gene data show CDR1 as MNHNY and CDR2 as SVGAGI (reference sequence). This CDR3 region has 13 residues. Trimming cost V 7 bases and J 0 bases, with 10 bases left between them.

This clonotype was counted many times. The genes are TRBV4-1 and TRBJ1-4; possibly TRBD1 for D (5 bases). Per the germline V gene, CDR1 is MGHRA and CDR2 is YSYEKL. Trimming took 4 bases from V and 0 from J, leaving 12 bases between them. There are 16 residues in the CDR3. The CDR3 region has the DNA TGCGCCAGCAGCCTGAGCCAGGGTACAACTAATGAAAAACTGTTTTTT. The encoded protein is CASSLSQGTTNEKLFF.

In its sample, this clonotype was seen many times. The V call is TRBV10-3, the J call TRBJ1-5; 11 nucleotides line up with TRBD1. This CDR3 has 15 residues. Germline V gene lookup returns CDR1 ENHRY and CDR2 SYGVKD. V gave up 3 bases and J gave up 5 bases; unmatched junction bases: 3. The CDR3, as DNA: TGTGCCATCAGTGAAAGGACAGGGGGCGATCAGCCCCAGCATTTT. Encoded protein: CAISERTGGDQPQHF.

This clonotype turned up a few times. This sequence joins TRBV20-1 and TRBJ2-1, with D perhaps TRBD1 (5 bases). CDR1 and CDR2 (germline): DFQATT, SNEGSKA (reference sequence). The CDR3 is 13 residues long. Trimming stripped 4 bases from V and 5 bases from J, with 12 bases between. The CDR3 loop is CSATFRVNNEQFF. In DNA form, the CDR3 reads TGCAGTGCTACTTTCAGGGTTAACAATGAGCAGTTCTTC.

This clonotype was observed many times. The rearrangement joins TRBV11-3 to TRBJ1-5, with D possibly matching TRBD1 (5 bases). Deletions cut 7 bases from V and 0 bases from J, with 10 bases between. The CDR3 length is 14 residues. Germline CDR1 and CDR2: SGHNT and YENEEA. The CDR3 DNA reads as TGTGCCAGCACAGGGACGTATAGCAATCAGCCCCAGCATTTT. It specifies CASTGTYSNQPQHF.

This clonotype was seen repeatedly, ten times or more. J is TRBJ2-7 and V is TRBV7-2, with a possible D match to TRBD2 (5 bases). The CDR3 runs to 14 residues. Germline V gives CDR1 SGHTA, CDR2 FQGNSA. Deletions cut 5 bases from V and 3 bases from J, with 14 bases between. The CDR3, as DNA: TGTGCCAGCAGCGTCGCGGGTCCAATCTACGAGCAGTACTTC. This gives the protein CASSVAGPIYEQYF.

This clonotype was seen a few times. The chain is built from TRBV20-1 and TRBJ2-3; D not certain. Trimming cost V 0 bases and J 0 bases, with 10 bases left between them. The CDR3 contains 15 residues. Germline V gene data show CDR1 as DFQATT and CDR2 as SNEGSKA (reference sequence). The CDR3 sequence: CSARDVSPSTDTQYF. The CDR3 nucleotides are TGCAGTGCTAGAGACGTGAGTCCCAGCACAGATACGCAGTATTTT.

This clonotype was detected many times. This chain connects TRBV5-6 to TRBJ1-2; D is perhaps TRBD1 (6 bases). CDR1 SGHDT and CDR2 YYEEEE come from the germline V gene. The CDR3 totals 14 residues. The germline V and J ends were trimmed by 4 bases and 4 bases, with 14 bases remaining between them. The CDR3 nucleotides are TGTGCCAGCAGCCCGGATGGGGGCAGCTATGGCTACACCTTC. Translating it yields CASSPDGGSYGYTF.

As for this clonotype: A much larger clone differs by one base, so this may be a read error. This chain joins TRBV30 and TRBJ1-5; TRBD1 matches at 8 bases. There are 13 residues in the CDR3. Germline V CDR1 and CDR2: GTSNPN, SVGIG (reference sequence). Trimming cost V 2 bases and J 5 bases; bases outside gene matches: 2. This chain's CDR3 is CAWSPGGDQPQHF. The CDR3 nucleotides read TGTGCCTGGAGTCCAGGGGGCGATCAGCCCCAGCATTTT. The entire variable domain, with the rest obtained from reference TRBV30 and TRBJ1-5, is as follows: SQTIHQWPATLVQPVGSPLSLECTVEGTSNPNLYWYRQAAGRGLQLLFYSVGIGQISSEVPQNLSASRPQDRQFILSSKKLLLSDSGFYLCAWSPGGDQPQHFGDGTRLSIL.

This clonotype has a count of ten or more. The V call is TRBV28, the J call TRBJ1-5; unclear D gene. Trimming left V 6 bases short and J 0 bases short, with 15 bases between. The V gene's germline CDR1 is MDHEN and CDR2 SYDVKM. This CDR3 spans 16 amino acids. CDR3 in amino acids: CASSIGRAASNQPQHF. For the CDR3, the DNA is TGTGCCAGCAGCATAGGGAGGGCAGCTAGCAATCAGCCCCAGCATTTT.

At least ten counts were recorded for this clonotype. This CDR3 reads CASVPHTGMNTEAFF. Here the CDR3 DNA reads TGTGCCAGCGTCCCCCATACAGGGATGAACACTGAAGCTTTCTTT. This chain joins TRBV12-3 or TRBV12-4 and TRBJ1-1; possibly TRBD1 for D (6 bases). Between the trimmed V and J ends, which lost 8 bases and 0 bases, there was a span of 16 bases. This CDR3 has 15 amino acids.

This clonotype was found many times. The rearrangement uses TRBV7-3 and TRBJ2-1, with 15 bases aligning to TRBD2. CDR3 length: 20 amino acids. Germline-derived CDR1 and CDR2 are SGHTA and FQGTGA. After removal of 4 bases from V and 3 bases from J, the junction contained 13 bases not matched to a gene. This CDR3 reads CASSSTIGLAGGGHYNEQFF. The CDR3 DNA reads TGTGCCAGCAGCTCTACCATAGGACTAGCGGGGGGGGGCCACTACAATGAGCAGTTCTTC.

At least ten counts were recorded for this clonotype. This sequence joins TRBV7-2 and TRBJ1-5; D is uncertain. V was pared by 5 bases and J by 6 bases, with 11 bases between. The CDR3 runs 13 residues. Germline V gene lookup returns CDR1 SGHTA and CDR2 FQGNSA. CDR3 nucleotides: TGTGCCAGCAGCCTCATTCCCGGTCAGCCCCAGCATTTT. This sequence encodes CASSLIPGQPQHF.

This clonotype was observed at least ten times. This chain connects TRBV7-2 to TRBJ2-1; the match to TRBD1 covers 8 bases. Per germline, CDR1 SGHTA and CDR2 FQGNSA. J lost 2 bases, V lost 2 bases, and 2 bases had no gene match. CDR3 length: 15 amino acids. The CDR3 reads CASSLLTGAYNEQFF. CDR3 in DNA: TGTGCCAGCAGCTTATTGACAGGGGCCTACAATGAGCAGTTCTTC.

This clonotype was recorded many times. The V call is TRBV29-1, the J call TRBJ1-1; 7 nucleotides align to TRBD1. The CDR3 spans 14 residues. The germline V gene encodes CDR1 SQVTM and CDR2 ANQGSEA. J gave up 4 bases and V 3 bases, and 8 bases lay outside the gene matches. The CDR3 loop is CSVDRGGGGTEAFF. The CDR3 DNA reads as TGCAGCGTTGACCGAGGGGGCGGTGGCACTGAAGCTTTCTTT. Complete variable domain (other parts from reference TRBV29-1 and TRBJ1-1): SAVISQKPSRDICQRGTSLTIQCQVDSQVTMMFWYRQQPGQSLTLIATANQGSEATYESGFVIDKFPISRPNLTFSTLTVSNMSPEDSSIYLCSVDRGGGGTEAFFGQGTRLTVV.

This clonotype was seen many times. The chain couples TRBV29-1 to TRBJ1-2; D might be TRBD1 (5 bases). V lost 6 bases, J lost 7 bases, and 21 bases lay in between. Germline values: CDR1 SQVTM, CDR2 ANQGSEA. This CDR3 region has 14 residues. The CDR3 nucleotides read TGCAGCGTGCGCCGGCCCGGGACGGAGTTTGGCTACACCTTC. Encoded protein: CSVRRPGTEFGYTF.

This clonotype was observed many times. The genes are TRBV6-2 or TRBV6-3 and TRBJ2-1; TRBD2 matches 7 bases. CDR1 and CDR2 (germline): MNHEY, SVGEGT. V lost 4 bases to trimming and J lost 1 base; unmatched junction nucleotides: 4. The CDR3 contains 15 residues. Here the CDR3 reads CASSSLAESYNEQFF. The CDR3 DNA reads TGTGCCAGCAGTTCCCTAGCGGAATCCTACAATGAGCAGTTCTTC.

This clonotype has a handful of counts. The CDR3 loop is CASSHAQMGMETGAYNEQFF. For the CDR3, the DNA is TGTGCCAGCAGCCACGCACAAATGGGGATGGAAACGGGTGCCTACAATGAGCAGTTCTTC. The chain uses TRBV3-1 and TRBJ2-1; D ambiguous. The CDR3 is 20 amino acids. Between the trimmed V and J ends, which lost 3 bases and 2 bases, there was a span of 26 bases. The germline gives CDR1 LGHDT, CDR2 YNNKEL (reference sequence).

This clonotype was seen at least ten times. The V and J genes are TRBV5-1 and TRBJ2-3; D remains ambiguous. This CDR3 spans 13 amino acids. CDR1 is SGHRS, CDR2 YFSETQ, per germline. With 0 bases removed from V and 4 bases from J, the gap between germline ends came to 6 bases. For the CDR3, the DNA is TGCGCCAGCAGCTTGGACAGTTCAGATACGCAGTATTTT. Protein sequence: CASSLDSSDTQYF.

In its sample, this clonotype was seen many times. This rearrangement joins TRBV3-1 to TRBJ2-7; 8 nucleotides line up with TRBD2. The CDR3 runs 14 residues. Trimming cost V 3 bases and J 5 bases; bases outside gene matches: 6. Germline V gene data show CDR1 as LGHDT and CDR2 as YNNKEL (reference sequence). The CDR3 loop is CASSHLTSEHEQYF. Here the CDR3 DNA reads TGTGCCAGCAGCCACCTGACTAGCGAACACGAGCAGTACTTC.

In its sample, this clonotype was seen a few times. The junction does not match germline at one end; this may be a read error. The V call is TRBV7-2, the J call TRBJ2-2; D unclear. CDR1 SGHTA and CDR2 FQGNSA come from the germline V gene. The CDR3 has 15 residues. The CDR3 reads CQQLPALRSTGELFF. The CDR3 nucleotides are TGCCAGCAGCTCCCCGCGCTAAGGAGCACCGGGGAGCTGTTTTTT.

Many counts were recorded for this clonotype. The chain recombines TRBV10-3 with TRBJ2-5, with TRBD2 matching over 7 bases. Trimming took 10 bases from V and 9 from J; bases not matched to a gene: 23. Germline V lookup: CDR1 ENHRY, CDR2 SYGVKD. The CDR3 is made up of 16 amino acids. The CDR3 DNA reads TGTGCCACCAAGGAGTTCGGGGAAACAACTCGGGGGGCCCAGTACTTC. This codes for CATKEFGETTRGAQYF.

This clonotype has ten or more counts. This chain joins TRBV7-3 and TRBJ2-1, with D maybe TRBD2 (6 bases). Germline-derived CDR1 and CDR2 are SGHTA and FQGTGA. The CDR3 extends over 15 amino acids. Trimming cost V 2 bases and J 8 bases, with 16 bases left between them. The CDR3 loop is CASSLRDFPPHEQFF. CDR3 coding DNA: TGTGCCAGCAGCTTACGGGACTTCCCCCCACATGAGCAGTTCTTC. The entire variable domain, with the rest obtained from reference TRBV7-3 and TRBJ2-1, is as follows: GAGVSQTPSNKVTEKGKYVELRCDPISGHTALYWYRQSLGQGPEFLIYFQGTGAADDSGLPNDRFFAVRPEGSVSTLKIQRTERGDSAVYLCASSLRDFPPHEQFFGPGTRLTVL.